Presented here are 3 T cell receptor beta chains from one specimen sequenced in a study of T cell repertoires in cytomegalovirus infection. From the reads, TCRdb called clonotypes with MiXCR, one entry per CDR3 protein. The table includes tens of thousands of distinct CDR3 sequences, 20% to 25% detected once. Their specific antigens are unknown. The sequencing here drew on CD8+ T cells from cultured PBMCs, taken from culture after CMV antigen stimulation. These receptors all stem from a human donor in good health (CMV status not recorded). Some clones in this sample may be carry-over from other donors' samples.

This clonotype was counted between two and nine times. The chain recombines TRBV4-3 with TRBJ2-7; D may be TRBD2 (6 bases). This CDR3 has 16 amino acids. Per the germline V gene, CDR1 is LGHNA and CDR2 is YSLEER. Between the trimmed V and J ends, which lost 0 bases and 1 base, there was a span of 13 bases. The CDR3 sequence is CASSQERGSGSYEQYF. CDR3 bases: TGCGCCAGCAGCCAAGAGCGGGGTAGTGGATCCTACGAGCAGTACTTC.

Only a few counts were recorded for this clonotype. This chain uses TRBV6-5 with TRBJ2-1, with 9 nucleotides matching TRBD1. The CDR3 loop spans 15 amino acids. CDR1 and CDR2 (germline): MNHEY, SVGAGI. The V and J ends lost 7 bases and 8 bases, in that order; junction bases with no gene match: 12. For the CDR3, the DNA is TGTGCCAGCACTCCCCAGGGACAGGGTAGACATGAGCAGTTCTTC. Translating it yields CASTPQGQGRHEQFF.

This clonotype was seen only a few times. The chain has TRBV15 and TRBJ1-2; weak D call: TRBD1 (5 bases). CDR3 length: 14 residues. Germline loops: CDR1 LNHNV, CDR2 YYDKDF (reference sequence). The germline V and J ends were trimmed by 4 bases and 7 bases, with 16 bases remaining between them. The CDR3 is CATSNLGGAGGYTF. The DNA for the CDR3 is TGTGCCACCAGCAACCTGGGAGGGGCAGGTGGCTACACCTTC.